These 8 T cell receptor beta chains came from one sample sequenced in a study of T cell repertoires in cytomegalovirus infection. TCRdb used MiXCR to reprocess the reads, holding one entry per CDR3 protein. This sample has 150,000 to 200,000 distinct CDR3 sequences; over 13% occur once, and the top ten carry approximately 30%. Sequencing was performed on PBMCs. The receptors were gathered from a human donor in good health (CMV status not recorded). Some clones in this sample may be carry-over from other donors' samples.

This clonotype was recorded a few times. The rearrangement links TRBV5-1 to TRBJ2-1; 10 positions agree with TRBD2. The V and J ends lost 4 bases and 13 bases, in that order; junction bases with no gene match: 11. Germline-derived CDR1 and CDR2 are SGHRS and YFSETQ. The length of the CDR3 is 14 residues. Written as DNA, the CDR3 is TGCGCCAGCAGCCAAACCTTAGCGGGGGGCTTACAGTTCTTC. This encodes CASSQTLAGGLQFF. Full variable domain (remainder filled in from reference TRBV5-1 and TRBJ2-1): KAGVTQTPRYLIKTRGQQVTLSCSPISGHRSVSWYQQTPGQGLQFLFEYFSETQRNKGNFPGRFSGRQFSNSRSEMNVSTLELGDSALYLCASSQTLAGGLQFFGPGTRLTVL.

CDR3 sequence: CATSKRWGLRNQPQHF. Here the CDR3 DNA reads TGTGCCACCAGCAAGAGATGGGGTCTCCGGAATCAGCCCCAGCATTTT. The chain uses TRBV15 and TRBJ1-5, with no clear D. The CDR3 sequence is 16 residues long. The germline gives CDR1 LNHNV, CDR2 YYDKDF (reference sequence). V was trimmed by 4 bases and J by 4 bases, leaving 17 bases between them.

This clonotype was detected only a few times. The chain links TRBV25-1 to TRBJ1-1; D possibly corresponds to TRBD1 (5 bases). Per germline, CDR1 MGHDK and CDR2 SYGVNS. Trimming pared 7 bases from V and 5 bases from J, leaving 17 bases between. The length of the CDR3 is 14 residues. The CDR3 DNA reads as TGTGCCAGCACCCCCGGGGGGGGAGGGACTGAAGCTTTCTTT. Translated, it gives CASTPGGGGTEAFF.

This clonotype was observed many times. The chain has TRBV2 and TRBJ2-7, with 8 bases that match TRBD1. The CDR3 length is 14 residues. The V segment lost 4 bases and the J segment 0 bases; nucleotides outside the gene matches: 2. The germline V gene encodes CDR1 SNHLY and CDR2 FYNNEI. CDR3 in amino acids: CASSGTGSSYEQYF. The CDR3 region has the DNA TGTGCCAGCAGTGGGACAGGGAGCTCCTACGAGCAGTACTTC.

This clonotype occurred many times. The chain employs TRBV4-3 and TRBJ1-4, with 12 bases fitting TRBD1. This CDR3 comprises 16 residues. V gave up 1 base and J gave up 8 bases; unmatched junction bases: 5. Germline V lookup: CDR1 LGHNA, CDR2 YSLEER. The CDR3, as DNA: TGCGCCAGCAGCCAAGGAGGGGACAGGGGGCGAGAAAAACTGTTTTTT. Encoded protein: CASSQGGDRGREKLFF.

The chain uses TRBV6-5 and TRBJ2-1; D ambiguous. Germline-derived CDR1 and CDR2 are MNHEY and SVGAGI. This CDR3 is built from 13 residues. V was trimmed by 0 bases and J by 7 bases, leaving 7 bases between them. The DNA for the CDR3 is TGTGCCAGCAGTTACTCGCAAGGGAATGAGCAGTTCTTC. This gives the protein CASSYSQGNEQFF.

In its sample, this clonotype was seen a few times. The V and J genes are TRBV7-9 and TRBJ1-4, with TRBD1 matching 8 bases. This CDR3 has 16 residues. Unmatched junction bases numbered 9, after V lost 5 bases and J lost 4 bases. CDR1 is SEHNR, CDR2 FQNEAQ, per germline (reference sequence). CDR3 sequence reads: CASSQRDRFINEKLFF. The CDR3 coding sequence is TGTGCCAGCAGCCAAAGGGACAGGTTTATTAATGAAAAACTGTTTTTT.

The chain is built from TRBV28 and TRBJ2-7; D could derive from TRBD1 or TRBD2 (5 bases each). Trimming took off 2 bases at V and 2 bases at J, with 13 bases between the two ends. The CDR3 covers 15 residues. Per the germline V gene, CDR1 is MDHEN and CDR2 is SYDVKM. The CDR3 coding sequence is TGTGCCAGCAGTTTAGAAGGGACCCGAACCTACGAGCAGTACTTC. It specifies CASSLEGTRTYEQYF.